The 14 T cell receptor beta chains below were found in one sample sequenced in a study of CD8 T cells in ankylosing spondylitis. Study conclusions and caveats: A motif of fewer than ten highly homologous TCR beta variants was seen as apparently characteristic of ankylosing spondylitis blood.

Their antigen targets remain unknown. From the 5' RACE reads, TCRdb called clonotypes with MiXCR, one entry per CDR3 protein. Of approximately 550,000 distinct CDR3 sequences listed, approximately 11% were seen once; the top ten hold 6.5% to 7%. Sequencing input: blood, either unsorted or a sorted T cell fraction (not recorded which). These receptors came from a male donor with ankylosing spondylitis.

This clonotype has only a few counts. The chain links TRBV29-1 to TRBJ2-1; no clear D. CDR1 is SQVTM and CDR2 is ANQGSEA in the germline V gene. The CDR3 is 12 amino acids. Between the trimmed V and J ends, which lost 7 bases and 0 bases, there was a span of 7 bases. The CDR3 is CSAPTSYNEQFF. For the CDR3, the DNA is TGCAGCGCCCCCACCTCCTACAATGAGCAGTTCTTC.

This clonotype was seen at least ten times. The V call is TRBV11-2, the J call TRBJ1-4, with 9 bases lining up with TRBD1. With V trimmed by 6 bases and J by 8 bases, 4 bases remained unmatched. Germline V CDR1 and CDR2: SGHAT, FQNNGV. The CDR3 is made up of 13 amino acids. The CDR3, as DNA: TGTGCCAGCAGACGGGACAGGGACGAAAAACTGTTTTTT. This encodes CASRRDRDEKLFF.

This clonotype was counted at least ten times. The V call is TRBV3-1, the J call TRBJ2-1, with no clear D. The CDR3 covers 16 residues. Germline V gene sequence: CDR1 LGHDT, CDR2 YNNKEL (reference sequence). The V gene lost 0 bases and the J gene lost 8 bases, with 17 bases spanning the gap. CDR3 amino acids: CASSQDWLDRTYEQFF. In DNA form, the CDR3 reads TGTGCCAGCAGCCAAGACTGGCTAGATAGGACGTATGAGCAGTTCTTC.

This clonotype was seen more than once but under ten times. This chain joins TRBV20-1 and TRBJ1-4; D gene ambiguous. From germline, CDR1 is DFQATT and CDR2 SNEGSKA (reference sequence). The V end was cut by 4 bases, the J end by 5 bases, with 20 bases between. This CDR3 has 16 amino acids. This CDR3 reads CSAIRSDGEYNEKLFF. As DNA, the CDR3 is TGCAGTGCTATCCGATCGGACGGAGAATACAATGAAAAACTGTTTTTT.

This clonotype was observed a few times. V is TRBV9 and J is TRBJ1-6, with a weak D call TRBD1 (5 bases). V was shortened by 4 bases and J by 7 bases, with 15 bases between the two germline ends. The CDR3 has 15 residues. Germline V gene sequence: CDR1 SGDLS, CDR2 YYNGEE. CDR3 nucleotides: TGTGCCAGCAGCCCCGGGGCGTCGGGGAATTCACCCCTCCACTTT. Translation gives CASSPGASGNSPLHF.

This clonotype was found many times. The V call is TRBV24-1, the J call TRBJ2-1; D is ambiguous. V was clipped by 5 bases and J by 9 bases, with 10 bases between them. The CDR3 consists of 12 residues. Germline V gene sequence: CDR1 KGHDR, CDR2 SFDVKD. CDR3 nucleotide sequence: TGTGCCACCAGTGTGGGGTATCCTGAGCAGTTCTTC. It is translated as CATSVGYPEQFF.

CDR3 bases: TGTGCCATCAGCCTGGGGGGGATAGCTAACTATGGCTACACCTTC. It codes for CAISLGGIANYGYTF. The rearrangement links TRBV10-3 to TRBJ1-2; D possibly corresponds to TRBD1 (5 bases). Trimming shortened V by 6 bases and J by 0 bases, and 14 bases separated the two germline ends. CDR1 and CDR2 (germline): ENHRY, SYGVKD. The CDR3 is 15 amino acids.

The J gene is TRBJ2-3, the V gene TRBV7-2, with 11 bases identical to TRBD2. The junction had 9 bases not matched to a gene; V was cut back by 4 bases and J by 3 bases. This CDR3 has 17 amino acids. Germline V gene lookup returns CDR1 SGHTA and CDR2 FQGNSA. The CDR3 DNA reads TGTGCCAGCAGCTCCTTTCTAGCGGGAGGAAATACAGATACGCAGTATTTT. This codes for CASSSFLAGGNTDTQYF.

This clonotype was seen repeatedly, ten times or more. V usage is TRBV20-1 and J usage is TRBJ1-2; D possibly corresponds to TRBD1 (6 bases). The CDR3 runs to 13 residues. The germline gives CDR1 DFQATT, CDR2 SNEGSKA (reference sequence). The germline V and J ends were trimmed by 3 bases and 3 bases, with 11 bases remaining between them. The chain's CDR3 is CSASRDTDYGYTF. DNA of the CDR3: TGCAGTGCTAGCCGGGACACCGACTATGGCTACACCTTC.

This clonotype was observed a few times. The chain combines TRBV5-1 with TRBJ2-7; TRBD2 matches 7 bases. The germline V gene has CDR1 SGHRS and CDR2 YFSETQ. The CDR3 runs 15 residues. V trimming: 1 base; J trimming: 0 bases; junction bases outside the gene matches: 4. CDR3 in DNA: TGCGCCAGCAGCTTGAGCGGGGCCCCCTCCTACGAGCAGTACTTC. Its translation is CASSLSGAPSYEQYF.

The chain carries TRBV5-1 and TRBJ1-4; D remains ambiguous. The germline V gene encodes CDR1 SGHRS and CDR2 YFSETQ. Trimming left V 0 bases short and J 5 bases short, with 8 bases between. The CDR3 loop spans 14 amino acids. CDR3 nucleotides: TGCGCCAGCAGCTTGGGAGCGTTCAATGAAAAACTGTTTTTT. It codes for CASSLGAFNEKLFF.

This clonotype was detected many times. In DNA form, the CDR3 reads TGTGCCAGCAGCCCGGGGACAGGTCGGGGCTACACCTTC. This codes for CASSPGTGRGYTF. The chain uses TRBV7-2 and TRBJ1-2; 8 bases are a match to TRBD1. After removal of 5 bases from V and 8 bases from J, the junction contained 7 bases not matched to a gene. Germline loops: CDR1 SGHTA, CDR2 FQGNSA. The CDR3 totals 13 residues.

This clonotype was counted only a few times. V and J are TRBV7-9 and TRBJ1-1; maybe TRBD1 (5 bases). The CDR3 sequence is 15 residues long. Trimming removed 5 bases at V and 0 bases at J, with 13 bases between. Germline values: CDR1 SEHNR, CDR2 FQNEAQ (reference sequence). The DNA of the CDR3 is TGTGCCAGCAGCGATCGGGACGGCGTGAACACTGAAGCTTTCTTT. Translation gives CASSDRDGVNTEAFF.

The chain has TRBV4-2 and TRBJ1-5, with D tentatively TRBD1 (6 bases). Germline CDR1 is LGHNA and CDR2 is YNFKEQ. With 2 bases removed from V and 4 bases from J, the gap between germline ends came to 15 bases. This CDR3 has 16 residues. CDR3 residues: CASSQMLRTANQPQHF. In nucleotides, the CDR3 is TGTGCCAGCAGCCAAATGCTTAGGACAGCGAATCAGCCCCAGCATTTT.